Each of the 23 T cell receptor beta chains below was sequenced from the same sample in a study of cytomegalovirus exposure and HLA in healthy donors. PCR amplification relied on 60 Vbeta primers (plus 13 Jbeta primers). Repertoires were generated with immunoSEQ multiplex PCR, while TCRdb's copy carries only in-frame clones and drops some. The sample holds around 85,000 clones, roughly 80% seen once. The sequenced material came from PBMCs. Receptors originate from a woman between 45 and 60 years old in good health and CMV-seropositive.

The chain has TRBV6-6 and TRBJ1-1; 7 bases fit TRBD1. Trimming at V came to 6 bases and at J to 4 bases, leaving 5 bases not matched to a gene. Germline V lookup: CDR1 MNHNY, CDR2 SVGAGI (reference sequence). This CDR3 is built from 13 residues. For the CDR3, the DNA is TGTGCCAGCAGCGAGACAGGGCTCACTGAAGCTTTCTTT. As protein: CASSETGLTEAFF.

V usage is TRBV6-5 and J usage is TRBJ2-1; TRBD1 agrees at 7 bases. Germline V gene sequence: CDR1 MNHEY, CDR2 SVGAGI. The trim removed 6 bases at V and 2 bases at J, leaving 7 bases unmatched. The CDR3 consists of 15 residues. CDR3 residues: CASSSTGVAYNEQFF. In DNA, the CDR3 is TGTGCCAGCAGCTCTACAGGGGTAGCCTACAATGAGCAGTTCTTC.

The J gene is TRBJ1-5, the V gene TRBV19; D perhaps matches TRBD1 (6 bases). This CDR3 is built from 16 residues. With 3 bases removed from V and 4 bases from J, the gap between germline ends came to 16 bases. Germline V gives CDR1 LNHDA, CDR2 SQIVND (reference sequence). For the CDR3, the DNA is TGTGCCAGTAGTATTGGGACCAGGGGTGATAATCAGCCCCAGCATTTT. Protein product: CASSIGTRGDNQPQHF.

This clone was observed a single time. The chain combines TRBV14 with TRBJ2-5; 7 bases line up with TRBD2. Germline V lookup: CDR1 SGHDN, CDR2 FVKESK. J was trimmed by 3 bases and V by 0 bases; bases with no gene match: 4. The CDR3 consists of 15 residues. CDR3 nucleotide sequence: TGTGCCAGCAGCCAAGATGGGCTAGCGGAAGAGACCCAGTACTTC. This gives the protein CASSQDGLAEETQYF.

The V gene is TRBV18, the J gene TRBJ1-1; D is unclear. Germline V lookup: CDR1 KGHSH, CDR2 LQKENI. Deletions cut 6 bases from V and 1 base from J, with 15 bases between. The CDR3 runs to 15 residues. CDR3 nucleotide sequence: TGTGCCAGCTCTAGAATTGAGGGAACGAACACTGAAGCTTTCTTT. Residues: CASSRIEGTNTEAFF.

The chain links TRBV5-1 to TRBJ2-1, with no clear D. The V end was cut by 4 bases, the J end by 2 bases, with 13 bases between. The CDR3 spans 15 residues. CDR1 and CDR2 (germline): SGHRS, YFSETQ. CDR3: CASSVEFSTYNEQFF. CDR3 sequence (DNA): TGCGCCAGCAGCGTCGAATTCTCTACCTACAATGAGCAGTTCTTC. Supplemented by reference TRBV5-1 and TRBJ2-1, the full variable domain reads KAGVTQTPRYLIKTRGQQVTLSCSPISGHRSVSWYQQTPGQGLQFLFEYFSETQRNKGNFPGRFSGRQFSNSRSEMNVSTLELGDSALYLCASSVEFSTYNEQFFGPGTRLTVL.

To note about this clone: Other DNA sequences in the sample encode the same CDR3. This chain uses TRBV6-4 with TRBJ2-1, with TRBD2 matching 10 bases. The germline gives CDR1 MRHNA, CDR2 SNTAGT. The CDR3 contains 13 residues. V was clipped by 8 bases and J by 10 bases; unmatched bases: 8. The CDR3 region is CASAAGGLEEQFF. The CDR3 DNA follows: TGTGCCAGCGCAGCGGGGGGGCTTGAAGAGCAGTTCTTC.

This chain links TRBV5-1 with TRBJ1-1, with TRBD1 identical over 7 bases. The CDR3 covers 15 residues. Germline-derived CDR1 and CDR2 are SGHRS and YFSETQ. J was trimmed by 0 bases and V by 4 bases; bases with no gene match: 6. CDR3 nucleotide sequence: TGCGCCAGCAGCCCGACAGGGATAATGAACACTGAAGCTTTCTTT. It yields the protein CASSPTGIMNTEAFF.

The rearrangement uses TRBV7-6 and TRBJ1-2; D perhaps matches TRBD1 (5 bases). This CDR3 is built from 12 residues. Per germline, CDR1 SGHVS and CDR2 FNYEAQ. With 5 bases removed from V and 8 bases from J, the gap between germline ends came to 12 bases. The CDR3 DNA is TGTGCCAGCAGCCTTGACAGTAACGGCTACACCTTC. It is translated as CASSLDSNGYTF.

The rearrangement joins TRBV7-9 to TRBJ1-2; 7 bases agree with TRBD1. Germline lookup yields CDR1 SEHNR and CDR2 FQNEAQ (reference sequence). Germline trimming cut 5 bases from V and 7 bases from J; bases unmatched to any gene: 10. The CDR3 length is 14 residues. For the CDR3, the DNA is TGTGCCAGCAGCCCCCGACAGGGATTCTCTGGCTACACCTTC. Its protein product is CASSPRQGFSGYTF.

The CDR3 bases are TGTGCCAGCAGTTTATCGCCTTCAGGGGGCACTGAAGCTTTCTTT. The encoded protein is CASSLSPSGGTEAFF. The chain has TRBV27 and TRBJ1-1; 7 positions agree with TRBD1. The V segment lost 0 bases and the J segment 4 bases; nucleotides outside the gene matches: 5. Germline V gene lookup returns CDR1 MNHEY and CDR2 SMNVEV (reference sequence). This CDR3 is 15 amino acids long.

This clone was detected a few times. The J gene is TRBJ1-2, the V gene TRBV19, with TRBD1 as a possible D gene (5 bases). V shed 4 bases and J shed 4 bases, with 28 bases lying between them. The CDR3 covers 19 residues. CDR1 is LNHDA, CDR2 SQIVND, per germline (reference sequence). The CDR3 here is CASSSNPRTTEILPYGYTF. CDR3 DNA sequence: TGTGCCAGTAGTAGTAATCCCCGGACAACCGAAATCCTCCCCTATGGCTACACCTTC.

The V call is TRBV19, the J call TRBJ2-2; 9 nucleotides match TRBD1. The CDR3 has 14 residues. Trimming cost V 7 bases and J 4 bases; bases outside gene matches: 4. Germline V gene data show CDR1 as LNHDA and CDR2 as SQIVND (reference sequence). The DNA of the CDR3 is TGTGCCAGTAATGACAGGGGGGGCACCGGGGAGCTGTTTTTT. This translates into CASNDRGGTGELFF. Filled out from reference TRBV19 and TRBJ2-2, the complete variable domain reads DGGITQSPKYLFRKEGQNVTLSCEQNLNHDAMYWYRQDPGQGLRLIYYSQIVNDFQKGDIAEGYSVSREKKESFPLTVTSAQKNPTAFYLCASNDRGGTGELFFGEGSRLTVL.

This chain links TRBV4-2 with TRBJ2-1; 7 bases fit TRBD2. There are 14 residues in the CDR3. Unmatched junction bases numbered 3, after V lost 0 bases and J lost 7 bases. Germline CDR1 reads LGHNA; CDR2 reads YNFKEQ. The CDR3 DNA follows: TGTGCCAGCAGCCAAGACGGGGGGATAAATGAGCAGTTCTTC. Translation: CASSQDGGINEQFF.

V usage is TRBV5-6 and J usage is TRBJ1-2; D might be TRBD1 (5 bases). Germline CDR1 reads SGHDT; CDR2 reads YYEEEE. V dropped 0 bases and J dropped 4 bases, with 13 bases sitting between them. There are 15 residues in the CDR3. The CDR3 region is CASSLGSKGPYGYTF. The CDR3 coding sequence is TGTGCCAGCAGCTTGGGTAGTAAGGGGCCCTATGGCTACACCTTC.

The J gene is TRBJ2-1, the V gene TRBV9, with D tentatively TRBD2 (5 bases). Per the germline V gene, CDR1 is SGDLS and CDR2 is YYNGEE. The CDR3 sequence is 17 residues long. Trimming cost V 0 bases and J 7 bases, with 20 bases left between them. The CDR3 region is CASSVASTGMNFNEQFF. CDR3 in DNA: TGTGCCAGCAGCGTAGCTTCCACGGGAATGAACTTTAATGAGCAGTTCTTC.

The CDR3 region is CASSLQRGFSEQFF. In DNA form, the CDR3 reads TGTGCCAGCAGCTTACAACGGGGGTTTTCTGAGCAGTTCTTC. V gene TRBV7-9 combines with J gene TRBJ2-1; D is perhaps TRBD2 (6 bases). Deletions cut 2 bases from V and 9 bases from J, with 14 bases between. Germline CDR1 is SEHNR and CDR2 is FQNEAQ (reference sequence). The CDR3 totals 14 residues. Combining the CDR3 with reference TRBV7-9 and TRBJ2-1 gives the whole variable domain DTGVSQNPRHKITKRGQNVTFRCDPISEHNRLYWYRQTLGQGPEFLTYFQNEAQLEKSRLLSDRFSAERPKGSFSTLEIQRTEQGDSAMYLCASSLQRGFSEQFFGPGTRLTVL.

The V gene is TRBV10-3, the J gene TRBJ1-2; 8 bases match TRBD1. The junction had 7 bases not matched to a gene; V was cut back by 4 bases and J by 6 bases. The germline gives CDR1 ENHRY, CDR2 SYGVKD. This CDR3 spans 14 amino acids. DNA for the CDR3: TGTGCCATCAGTGCCGCGGACAGGGCGGATGGCTACACCTTC. Translated: CAISAADRADGYTF.

This clone occurred a few times. J is TRBJ1-2 and V is TRBV7-9; weak D call: TRBD1 (6 bases). The CDR3 consists of 16 residues. V gave up 7 bases and J gave up 4 bases, with 22 bases separating them. Per the germline V gene, CDR1 is SEHNR and CDR2 is FQNEAQ (reference sequence). The CDR3 coding sequence is TGTGCCAGCACCCCTCTTGGTACAGGGAGGGCCTATGGCTACACCTTC. It codes for CASTPLGTGRAYGYTF.

This chain joins TRBV6-1 and TRBJ1-1; D gene unclear. Per germline, CDR1 MNHNS and CDR2 SASEGT. CDR3 length equals 12 residues. Trimming shortened V by 3 bases and J by 4 bases, and 6 bases separated the two germline ends. The CDR3 DNA reads as TGTGCCAGCAGTGACAGGTTCACTGAAGCTTTCTTT. Translated: CASSDRFTEAFF.

This sequence joins TRBV6-6 and TRBJ2-7; possible D gene TRBD1, 6 bases. The germline V gene encodes CDR1 MNHNY and CDR2 SVGAGI (reference sequence). Trimming pared 5 bases from V and 1 base from J, leaving 9 bases between. The length of the CDR3 is 13 residues. In DNA form, the CDR3 reads TGTGCCAGCAGTCCGGACAGTTCCTACGAGCAGTACGTC. Translation: CASSPDSSYEQYV.

The rearrangement joins TRBV2 to TRBJ2-3, with D perhaps TRBD1 (6 bases). V lost 2 bases and J lost 4, with 7 bases in between. This CDR3 has 13 amino acids. Germline V gene data show CDR1 as SNHLY and CDR2 as FYNNEI. CDR3 DNA: TGTGCCAGCAGTGAAAACAGGGCAGATACGCAGTATTTT. Amino acids: CASSENRADTQYF.

This clone has just a few counts. The genes are TRBV19 and TRBJ2-2; the D gene is possibly TRBD2 (6 bases). The germline V gene has CDR1 LNHDA and CDR2 SQIVND (reference sequence). V was clipped by 5 bases and J by 5 bases, with 15 bases between them. CDR3 size: 15 residues. The CDR3 here is CASSLGFGGTGELFF. The CDR3 DNA sequence: TGTGCCAGTAGTCTGGGGTTTGGGGGGACCGGGGAGCTGTTTTTT.